One sample yielded the 9 T cell receptor beta chains listed below, sequenced in a study of blood T cells in healthy people across ages. Combining a sample-barcoded 5' primer with a J-beta primer mix, a second PCR ran for about 6 to 11 cycles. TCRdb ran MiXCR on the 5' RACE reads and lists one entry per CDR3 protein. The sample has over 950,000 distinct CDR3 sequences; roughly two fifths are singletons. The sample comprised blood. The origin of the receptors is a man younger than 30 in good health.

The gene calls are TRBV6-2 or TRBV6-3 and TRBJ2-7; possible D gene TRBD1, 6 bases. Deletions cut 8 bases from V and 3 bases from J, with 14 bases between. Germline V CDR1 and CDR2: MNHEY, SVGEGT. This CDR3 has 13 amino acids. The CDR3 DNA follows: TGTGCCAGCGGGAACAACAGGGTCTACGAGCAGTACTTC. Amino acid sequence: CASGNNRVYEQYF.

The J gene is TRBJ2-1, the V gene TRBV5-1; TRBD2 aligns across 7 bases. This CDR3 region has 16 residues. The V gene end was trimmed by 5 bases and the J gene end by 2 bases; junction bases not matched to a gene: 10. The germline gives CDR1 SGHRS, CDR2 YFSETQ. The CDR3 region has the DNA TGCGCCAGCAGAGTAATGCCCGGGGGGACCTACAATGAGCAGTTCTTC. Protein: CASRVMPGGTYNEQFF.

This clonotype has more than one count but fewer than ten. The rearrangement uses TRBV20-1 and TRBJ1-2, with D unresolved. The CDR3 has 12 amino acids. Germline lookup yields CDR1 DFQATT and CDR2 SNEGSKA (reference sequence). The V end was cut by 1 base, the J end by 7 bases, with 10 bases between. The CDR3 loop reads CSARGFRGGYTF. The DNA of the CDR3 is TGCAGTGCTAGAGGGTTTCGAGGTGGCTACACCTTC.

The DNA of the CDR3 is TGCGCCAGCAGGCTAGCAACTGGGGGGAGCAATCAGCCCCAGCATTTT. It is translated as CASRLATGGSNQPQHF. The gene calls are TRBV4-1 and TRBJ1-5; D possibly corresponds to TRBD1 (5 bases). Germline V gives CDR1 MGHRA, CDR2 YSYEKL. The CDR3 contains 16 residues. Trimming took off 6 bases at V and 1 base at J, with 16 bases between the two ends.

This clonotype was detected a few times. V gene TRBV5-5 combines with J gene TRBJ2-7, with TRBD1 matching 7 bases. The CDR3 is made up of 16 amino acids. V shed 5 bases, J shed 2 bases, and the junction held 13 bases outside the gene matches. Germline values: CDR1 SGHKS, CDR2 YYEKEE (reference sequence). In DNA, the CDR3 is TGTGCCAGCAGTCTAGGGGGCGAGCTACTAACCTACGAGCAGTACTTC. Translating it yields CASSLGGELLTYEQYF.

The rearrangement joins TRBV20-1 to TRBJ1-2, with TRBD1 as a possible D gene (5 bases). V lost 2 bases, J lost 2 bases, and 12 bases lay in between. Per the germline V gene, CDR1 is DFQATT and CDR2 is SNEGSKA (reference sequence). This CDR3 is built from 14 residues. CDR3 nucleotides: TGCAGTGCTAGATCGGGGACCTTCAACTATGGCTACACCTTC. It encodes CSARSGTFNYGYTF.

This clonotype was picked up a small number of times. This chain connects TRBV20-1 to TRBJ1-1, with D hard to call. V was clipped by 6 bases and J by 1 base, with 15 bases between them. CDR1 is DFQATT and CDR2 is SNEGSKA in the germline V gene (reference sequence). The CDR3 has 14 residues. The CDR3 loop is CSAKISSGNTEAFF. As DNA, the CDR3 is TGCAGTGCCAAAATAAGTTCGGGGAACACTGAAGCTTTCTTT.

A few counts support this clonotype. The rearrangement joins TRBV20-1 to TRBJ1-5; D might be TRBD1 (5 bases). CDR1 and CDR2 (germline): DFQATT, SNEGSKA (reference sequence). The V gene lost 2 bases and the J gene lost 12 bases, with 8 bases spanning the gap. The CDR3 consists of 10 residues. CDR3 coding DNA: TGCAGTGCTAGAAAACAGGACCAGCATTTT. Protein product: CSARKQDQHF.

The chain couples TRBV27 to TRBJ1-2, with unresolved D. V lost 6 bases, J lost 6 bases, and 14 bases lay in between. CDR1 and CDR2 from the germline V gene are MNHEY and SMNVEV (reference sequence). This CDR3 is 13 amino acids long. This chain's CDR3 is CASSHGVGDGYTF. The DNA for the CDR3 is TGTGCCAGCAGCCATGGGGTGGGTGATGGCTACACCTTC.